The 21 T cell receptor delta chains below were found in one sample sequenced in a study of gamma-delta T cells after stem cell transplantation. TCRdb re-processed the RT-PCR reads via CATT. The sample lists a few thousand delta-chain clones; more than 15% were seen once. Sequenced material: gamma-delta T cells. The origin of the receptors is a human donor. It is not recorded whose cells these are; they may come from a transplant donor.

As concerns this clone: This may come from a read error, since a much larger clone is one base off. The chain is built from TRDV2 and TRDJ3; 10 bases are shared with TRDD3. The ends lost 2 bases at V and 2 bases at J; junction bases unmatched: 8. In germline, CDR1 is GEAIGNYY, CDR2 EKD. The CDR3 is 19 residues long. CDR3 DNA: TGTGCCTGTGACATACTGGGGGATGCAAGCCCCTGGGACACCCGACAGATGTTTTTC. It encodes CACDILGDASPWDTRQMFF.

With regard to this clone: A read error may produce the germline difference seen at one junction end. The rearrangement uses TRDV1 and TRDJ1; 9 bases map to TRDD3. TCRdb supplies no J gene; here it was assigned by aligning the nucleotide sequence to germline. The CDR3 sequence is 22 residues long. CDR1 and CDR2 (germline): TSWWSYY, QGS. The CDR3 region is CAIGEIKPYSTGGPRYTDKLIF. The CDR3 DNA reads TGTGCTATTGGGGAAATAAAGCCCTACAGTACTGGGGGACCAAGATACACCGATAAACTCATCTTT.

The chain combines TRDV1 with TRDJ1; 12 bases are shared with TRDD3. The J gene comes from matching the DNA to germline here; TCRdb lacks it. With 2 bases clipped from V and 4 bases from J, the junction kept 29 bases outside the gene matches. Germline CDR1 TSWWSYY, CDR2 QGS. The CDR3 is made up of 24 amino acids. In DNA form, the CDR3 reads TGTGCTCTTGGGGAAAGAGCCCCTTCCTACGGATCGGCTGGGGGATACGCCCCCAGCGATAAACTCATCTTT. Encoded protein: CALGERAPSYGSAGGYAPSDKLIF.

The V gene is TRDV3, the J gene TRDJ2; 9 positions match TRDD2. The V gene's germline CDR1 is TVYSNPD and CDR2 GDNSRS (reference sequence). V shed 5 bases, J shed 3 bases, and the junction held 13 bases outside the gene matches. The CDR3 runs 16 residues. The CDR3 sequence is CATPPSYDRLTAQLFF. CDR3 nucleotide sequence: TGTGCCACCCCCCCTTCCTACGATCGCCTGACAGCACAACTCTTCTTT.

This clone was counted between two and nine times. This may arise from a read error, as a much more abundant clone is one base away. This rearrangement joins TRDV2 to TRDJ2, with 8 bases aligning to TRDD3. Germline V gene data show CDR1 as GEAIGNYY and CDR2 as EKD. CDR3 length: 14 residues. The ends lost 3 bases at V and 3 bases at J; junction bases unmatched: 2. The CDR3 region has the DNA TGTGCCTGTGACGCCTGGGGGATGACAGCACAACTCTTCTTT. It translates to CACDAWGMTAQLFF.

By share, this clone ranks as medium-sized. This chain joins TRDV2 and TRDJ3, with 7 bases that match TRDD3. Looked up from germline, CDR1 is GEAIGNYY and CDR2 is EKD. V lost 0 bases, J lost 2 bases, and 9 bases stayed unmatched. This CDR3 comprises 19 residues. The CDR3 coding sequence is TGTGCCTGTGACACCCGGCCTGGGGGCTCGCCCTGGGACACCCGACAGATGTTTTTC. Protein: CACDTRPGGSPWDTRQMFF.

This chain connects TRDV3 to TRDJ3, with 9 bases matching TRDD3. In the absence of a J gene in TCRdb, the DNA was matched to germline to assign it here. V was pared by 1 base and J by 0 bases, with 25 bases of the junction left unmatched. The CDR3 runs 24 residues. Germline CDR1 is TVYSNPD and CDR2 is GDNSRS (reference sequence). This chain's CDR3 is CAFIGRDKDGIYWGSSWDTRQMFF. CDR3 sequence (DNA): TGTGCCTTTATCGGCAGGGATAAAGATGGGATTTACTGGGGGAGCTCCTGGGACACCCGACAGATGTTTTTC.

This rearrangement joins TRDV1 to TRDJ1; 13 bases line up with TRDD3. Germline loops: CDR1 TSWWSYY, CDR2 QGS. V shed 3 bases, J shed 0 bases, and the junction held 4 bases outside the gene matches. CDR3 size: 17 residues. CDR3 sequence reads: CALGETGGYAYTDKLIF. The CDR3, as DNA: TGTGCTCTTGGGGAGACTGGGGGATACGCGTACACCGATAAACTCATCTTT.

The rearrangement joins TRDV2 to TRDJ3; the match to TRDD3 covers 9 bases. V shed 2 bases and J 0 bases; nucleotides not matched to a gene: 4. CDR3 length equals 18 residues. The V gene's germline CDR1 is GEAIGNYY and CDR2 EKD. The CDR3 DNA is TGTGCCTGTGACAAAGTACTGGGGGACTCCTGGGACACCCGACAGATGTTTTTC. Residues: CACDKVLGDSWDTRQMFF.

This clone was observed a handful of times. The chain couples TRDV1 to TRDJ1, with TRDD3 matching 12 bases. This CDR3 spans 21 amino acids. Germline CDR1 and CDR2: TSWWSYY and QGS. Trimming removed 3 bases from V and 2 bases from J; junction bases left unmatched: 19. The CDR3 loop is CALGEFRHWGIPPTLTDKLIF. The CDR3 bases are TGTGCTCTTGGGGAGTTCCGTCACTGGGGGATACCTCCCACTCTAACCGATAAACTCATCTTT.

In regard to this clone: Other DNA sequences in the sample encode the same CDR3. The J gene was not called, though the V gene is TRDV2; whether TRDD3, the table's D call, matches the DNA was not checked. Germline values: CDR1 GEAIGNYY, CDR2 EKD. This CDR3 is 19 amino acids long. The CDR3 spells CACDTGSSYRGDTGDKLIF. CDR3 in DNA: TGTGCCTGTGACACCGGAAGTTCCTACCGTGGGGATACGGGCGATAAGCTCATCTTT.

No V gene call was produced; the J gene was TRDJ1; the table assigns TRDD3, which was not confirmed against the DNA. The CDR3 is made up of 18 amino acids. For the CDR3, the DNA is TGTGCTGTTGGGACCACTCGGACTGCGGGCCTGTACACCGATAAACTCATCTTT. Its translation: CAVGTTRTAGLYTDKLIF.

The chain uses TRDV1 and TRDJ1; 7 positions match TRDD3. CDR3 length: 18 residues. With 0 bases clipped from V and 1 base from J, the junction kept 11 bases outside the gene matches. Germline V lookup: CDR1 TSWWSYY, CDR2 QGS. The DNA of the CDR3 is TGTGCTCTTGGGGAACTAGGGCCTACTGGGGACTGCACCGATAAACTCATCTTT. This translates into CALGELGPTGDCTDKLIF.

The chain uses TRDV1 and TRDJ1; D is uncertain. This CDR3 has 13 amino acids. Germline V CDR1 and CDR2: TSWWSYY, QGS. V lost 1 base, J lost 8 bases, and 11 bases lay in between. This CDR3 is CALGEQFARKLIF. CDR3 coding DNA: TGTGCTCTTGGGGAACAGTTCGCCAGAAAACTCATCTTT.

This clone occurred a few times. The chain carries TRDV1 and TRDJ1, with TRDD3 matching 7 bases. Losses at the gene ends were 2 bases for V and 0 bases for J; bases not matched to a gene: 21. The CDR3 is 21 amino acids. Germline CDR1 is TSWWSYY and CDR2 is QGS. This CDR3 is CALGEVGDRGGYRVYTDKLIF. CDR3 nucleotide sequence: TGTGCTCTTGGGGAAGTCGGGGATAGGGGAGGATACCGGGTGTACACCGATAAACTCATCTTT.

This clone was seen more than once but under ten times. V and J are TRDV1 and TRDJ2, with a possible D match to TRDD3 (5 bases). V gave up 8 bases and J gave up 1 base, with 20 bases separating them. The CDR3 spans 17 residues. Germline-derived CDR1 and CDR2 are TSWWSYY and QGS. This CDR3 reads CALFFQKGDNLTAQLFF. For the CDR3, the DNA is TGTGCTCTTTTCTTTCAAAAAGGGGACAATTTGACAGCACAACTCTTCTTT.

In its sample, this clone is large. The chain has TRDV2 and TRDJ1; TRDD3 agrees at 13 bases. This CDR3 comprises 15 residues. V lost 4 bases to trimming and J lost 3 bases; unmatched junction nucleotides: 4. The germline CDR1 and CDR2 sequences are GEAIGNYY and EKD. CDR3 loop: CACESTGGYADKLIF. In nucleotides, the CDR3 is TGTGCCTGTGAGAGTACTGGGGGATACGCCGATAAACTCATCTTT.

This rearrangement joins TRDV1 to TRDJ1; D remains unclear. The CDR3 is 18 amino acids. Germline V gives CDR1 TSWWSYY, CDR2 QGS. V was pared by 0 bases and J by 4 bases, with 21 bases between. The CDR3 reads CALGELEYWRPARDKLIF. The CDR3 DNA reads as TGTGCTCTTGGGGAACTCGAATATTGGCGGCCCGCCCGCGATAAACTCATCTTT.

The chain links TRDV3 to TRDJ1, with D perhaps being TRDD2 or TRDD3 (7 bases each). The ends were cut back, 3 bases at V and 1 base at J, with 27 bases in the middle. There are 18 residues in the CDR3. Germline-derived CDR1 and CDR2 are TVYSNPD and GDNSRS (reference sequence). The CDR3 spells CAFSHSYVVAGGTDKLIF. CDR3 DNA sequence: TGTGCCTTCTCTCATTCCTACGTCGTAGCTGGGGGCACCGATAAACTCATCTTT.

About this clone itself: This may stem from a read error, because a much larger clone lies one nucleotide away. CDR3: CACATGKGDTRGKTDKLIF. The CDR3 DNA is TGTGCCTGTGCCACGGGAAAGGGGGATACGAGAGGGAAGACCGATAAACTCATCTTT. The V and J genes are TRDV2 and TRDJ1, with 10 bases matching TRDD3. Matching the DNA to germline supplied the J gene, which TCRdb does not give. V dropped 5 bases and J dropped 2; count of bases not matched to a gene: 19. The germline gives CDR1 GEAIGNYY, CDR2 EKD. This CDR3 spans 19 amino acids.

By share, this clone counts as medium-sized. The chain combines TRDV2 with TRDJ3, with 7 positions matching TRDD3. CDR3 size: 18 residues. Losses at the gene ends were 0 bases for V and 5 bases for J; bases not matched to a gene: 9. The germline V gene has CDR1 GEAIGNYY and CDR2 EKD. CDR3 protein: CACDTADTGVRDTRQMFF. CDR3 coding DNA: TGTGCCTGTGACACCGCGGATACGGGTGTCCGGGACACCCGACAGATGTTTTTC.